This record concerns one TCR beta chain sequence. The sample is drawn from a study of control samples from healthy donors and cancer patients. Libraries were prepared by immunoSEQ multiplex PCR; TCRdb keeps only in-frame clonotypes and omits some of them. The sample has 350,000 to 450,000 clones, over 75% seen once. V shed 4 bases and J shed 6 bases, with 16 bases lying between them. This CDR3 has 15 residues. CDR1 and CDR2 from the germline V gene are SGHRS and YFSETQ. The V gene is TRBV5-1, the J gene TRBJ2-2, with D tentatively TRBD2 (6 bases). This TCR was sampled from a man in his forties or fifties with head and neck cancer. The sequenced sample was PBMCs. CDR3 region: CASSIPGLQAGELFF. The DNA for the CDR3 is TGCGCCAGCAGCATTCCGGGACTCCAAGCCGGGGAGCTGTTTTTT.